These T cell receptor beta chains were read from a single sample in a study of T-cell reconstitution after alpha-beta-depleted transplantation in children. A single record per CDR3 protein comes from TCRdb applying MiXCR to the PCR reads. The sample yields 280,000 or so distinct CDR3 sequences, under 14% seen once. Sequenced material: peripheral blood, taken 180 days after TCRalphabeta/CD19-depleted stem cell transplant. The receptors derive from a male patient aged 2 to 9 who had a stem cell transplant for chronic granulomatous disease, so the T cells may come from the graft donor. The CDR3 runs from the conserved cysteine through the conserved F or W. A D gene is named only where the DNA matches it firmly. Clone size is given for some rows only: seen once, a few or many times, or a class if the clone is expanded.

j_call clone_size cdr3_length d_call v_call cdr3_aa cdr3_nt
TRBJ1-1 many 17 . TRBV6-1 CASTEGVGVGLNTEAFF TGTGCCAGCACCGAGGGGGTCGGAGTTGGGCTAAACACTGAAGCTTTCTTT
TRBJ2-1 many 15 TRBD2 TRBV24-1 CATSDRGGGRNEQFF TGTGCCACCAGTGATCGCGGGGGGGGCCGGAATGAGCAGTTCTTC
TRBJ2-1 many 15 . TRBV4-3 CASSQELGGVDEQFF TGCGCCAGCAGCCAAGAACTGGGGGGAGTAGATGAGCAGTTCTTC
TRBJ2-5 few 14 . TRBV10-3 CAISGSAGWETQYF TGTGCCATCAGTGGGTCTGCGGGGTGGGAGACCCAGTACTTC
TRBJ2-1 few 15 . TRBV6-1 CASSGPVLIGNEQFF TGTGCCAGCAGTGGCCCCGTTCTAATCGGCAATGAGCAGTTCTTC
TRBJ2-1 many 16 TRBD1 TRBV29-1 CSVAGPGQGARNEQFF TGCAGCGTTGCAGGACCGGGACAGGGGGCGCGGAATGAGCAGTTCTTC
TRBJ2-5 many 15 TRBD2 TRBV7-2 CASGWGGVFEETQYF TGTGCCAGCGGCTGGGGGGGGGTATTCGAAGAGACCCAGTACTTC
TRBJ2-7 many 15 . TRBV15 CATSGRRQASYEQYF TGTGCCACCAGCGGTAGAAGACAGGCATCCTACGAGCAGTACTTC
TRBJ1-1 . 12 . TRBV10-3 CAISAGVTEAFF TGTGCCATCAGTGCGGGGGTTACTGAAGCTTTCTTT
TRBJ2-1 . 16 . TRBV5-1 CASSLGLAPTYNEQFF TGCGCCAGCAGCTTGGGACTCGCTCCTACCTACAATGAGCAGTTCTTC
TRBJ2-7 many 16 TRBD1 TRBV7-9 CASSLRPRTGSYEQYF TGTGCCAGCAGCTTGCGGCCCCGGACAGGTTCATACGAGCAGTACTTC
TRBJ2-1 many 16 . TRBV5-5 CASSLGALSSYNEQFF TGTGCCAGCAGCTTGGGAGCGTTGAGCTCCTACAATGAGCAGTTCTTC
TRBJ2-5 many 15 . TRBV28 CASSQTSPGWGTQYF TGTGCCAGCAGCCAAACGTCCCCAGGGTGGGGGACCCAGTACTTC
TRBJ1-1 . 16 . TRBV7-9 CASSPPTRTLNTEAFF TGTGCCAGCAGCCCCCCCACCCGGACCTTGAACACTGAAGCTTTCTTT
TRBJ2-1 . 14 . TRBV7-2 CASSSWGQYNEQFF TGTGCCAGCAGCTCGTGGGGGCAATACAATGAGCAGTTCTTC
TRBJ2-5 few 14 . TRBV3-1 CASSHIAQKETQYF TGTGCCAGCAGCCACATAGCGCAGAAAGAGACCCAGTACTTC
TRBJ2-7 many 17 . TRBV7-9 CASSTKVGDRNFYEQYF TGTGCCAGCAGCACAAAGGTTGGAGATAGAAATTTCTACGAGCAGTACTTC
TRBJ2-7 many 11 . TRBV12-3/TRBV12-4 CASSHGFEQYF TGTGCCAGCAGTCACGGATTCGAGCAGTACTTC
TRBJ2-1 many 16 TRBD2 TRBV5-1 CASSLDGSGSRDEQFF TGCGCCAGCAGCTTGGATGGTAGCGGGAGTCGGGATGAGCAGTTCTTC
TRBJ2-3 many 13 . TRBV2 CASGTPSADTQYF TGTGCCAGCGGGACTCCCTCCGCGGATACGCAGTATTTT
TRBJ2-7 . 15 . TRBV7-9 CASSQGAGAISEQYF TGTGCCAGCAGCCAAGGCGCGGGGGCGATCTCCGAGCAGTACTTC
TRBJ2-2 many 12 . TRBV15 CATSSGSGELFF TGTGCCACCAGTTCTGGCAGTGGGGAGCTGTTTTTT
TRBJ2-1 many 12 . TRBV5-1 CASSTGTTKQFF TGCGCCAGCAGCACCGGGACGACTAAGCAGTTCTTC
TRBJ2-7 many 13 TRBD2 TRBV29-1 CSVRTSGTYEQYF TGCAGCGTCCGGACTAGCGGGACCTACGAGCAGTACTTC
TRBJ2-3 many 16 . TRBV20-1 CSARGARDSYTDTQYF TGCAGTGCTAGAGGGGCTAGGGACTCCTACACAGATACGCAGTATTTT
TRBJ2-7 many 15 . TRBV12-3/TRBV12-4 CASSFEQGFRYEQYF TGTGCCAGCAGTTTTGAACAGGGCTTTAGGTACGAGCAGTACTTC
TRBJ2-4 . 15 . TRBV18 CASSPGNLAKNIQYF TGTGCCAGCTCACCAGGAAACCTAGCCAAAAACATTCAGTACTTC
TRBJ2-6 many 16 TRBD2 TRBV6-5 CASTWEGRSGANVLTF TGTGCCAGCACTTGGGAGGGCCGCTCTGGGGCCAACGTCCTGACTTTC
TRBJ2-3 many 14 TRBD1 TRBV30 CAWSVQGAGNTQYF TGTGCCTGGAGTGTTCAGGGGGCTGGGAATACGCAGTATTTT
TRBJ2-5 many 15 . TRBV20-1 CSARVLRSLQETQYF TGCAGTGCTAGAGTACTTAGGTCACTCCAAGAGACCCAGTACTTC
TRBJ1-1 many 14 TRBD1 TRBV29-1 CSVVDRIVNTEAFF TGCAGCGTTGTGGACAGGATTGTGAACACTGAAGCTTTCTTT
TRBJ2-5 many 15 TRBD2 TRBV6-2/TRBV6-3 CASRVGLAYQETQYF TGTGCCAGCAGAGTGGGACTAGCGTACCAAGAGACCCAGTACTTC
TRBJ1-5 many 16 . TRBV5-1 CASSEGFQGSHQPQHF TGCGCCAGCAGCGAAGGTTTTCAGGGAAGTCATCAGCCCCAGCATTTT
TRBJ2-5 few 16 . TRBV21-1 CASSKTGQGDLETQYF TGTGCCAGCAGCAAAACGGGACAGGGGGACCTGGAGACCCAGTACTTC
TRBJ2-3 few 16 . TRBV19 CASSPDTGLRTDTQYF TGTGCCAGTAGTCCTGATACAGGTCTTAGGACAGATACGCAGTATTTT
TRBJ2-7 few 15 TRBD1 TRBV12-3/TRBV12-4 CASSLARMTGVEQYF TGTGCCAGCAGTTTAGCGCGGATGACAGGGGTCGAGCAGTACTTC
TRBJ1-1 . 16 TRBD1 TRBV4-2 CASSQDSARGDTEAFF TGTGCCAGCAGCCAAGATTCGGCCAGGGGGGACACTGAAGCTTTCTTT
TRBJ2-7 . 15 . TRBV6-1 CVSSDKTGTPIEQYF TGTGTCAGCAGTGATAAGACCGGGACACCTATTGAGCAGTACTTC
TRBJ2-2 many 15 . TRBV29-1 CSVEGPGQNTGELFF TGCAGCGTTGAAGGCCCGGGACAGAACACCGGGGAGCTGTTTTTT
TRBJ1-5 many 15 TRBD1 TRBV20-1 CSARVDRGGNQPQHF TGCAGTGCTAGAGTGGACAGGGGAGGGAATCAGCCCCAGCATTTT
TRBJ1-4 many 17 . TRBV5-1 CASSLEPLGATNEKLFF TGCGCCAGCAGCTTGGAGCCCCTAGGGGCAACTAATGAAAAACTGTTTTTT
TRBJ2-1 many 17 . TRBV12-3/TRBV12-4 CASSSSLGSIPYNEQFF TGTGCCAGCAGTTCCTCCCTCGGGTCCATACCCTACAATGAGCAGTTCTTC